This T cell receptor beta chain was identified during a study of T cells in Graves' hyperthyroidism and ophthalmopathy. The CDR3 is 16 residues long. The ends lost 7 bases at V and 8 bases at J; junction bases unmatched: 14. CDR1 MRHNA and CDR2 SNTAGT come from the germline V gene. The hyperthyroidism patients had all been newly diagnosed, and their disease duration was under 2 months. Their ages ranged from 18 to 65 years. The source material, RNA transcripts, was used to amplify TCR beta CDR3 regions. First-round RT-PCR with HTBI primers amplified the TCR CDR3 region. Via MiXCR, TCRdb re-called the multiplex PCR reads, giving one row per CDR3 protein. The sample includes hundreds of thousands of distinct CDR3 sequences, 13% to 15% of them seen just once.

The V and J genes are TRBV6-4 and TRBJ2-1, with TRBD2 identical over 10 bases. The sequence was obtained from a middle-aged woman with Graves' hyperthyroidism. The specimen was blood. The CDR3 loop is CASILQAGGGIDEQFF. As DNA, the CDR3 is TGTGCCAGCATTCTCCAAGCGGGAGGGGGAATCGATGAGCAGTTCTTC.